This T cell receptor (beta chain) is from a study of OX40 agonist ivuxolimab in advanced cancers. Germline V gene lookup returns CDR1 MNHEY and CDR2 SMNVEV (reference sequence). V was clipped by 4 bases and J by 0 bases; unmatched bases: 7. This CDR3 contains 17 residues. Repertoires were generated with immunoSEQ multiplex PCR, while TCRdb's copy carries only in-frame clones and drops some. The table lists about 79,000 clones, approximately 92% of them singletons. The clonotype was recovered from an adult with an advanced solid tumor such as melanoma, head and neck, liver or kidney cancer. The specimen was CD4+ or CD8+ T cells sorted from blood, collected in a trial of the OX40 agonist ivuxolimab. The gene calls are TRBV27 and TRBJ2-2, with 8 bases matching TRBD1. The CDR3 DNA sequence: TGTGCCAGCAGTTGGTCAGACAGGGGCGCGAACACCGGGGAGCTGTTTTTT. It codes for CASSWSDRGANTGELFF.